These T cell receptor beta chains were read from a single sample in a study of blood T cell repertoires in COVID-19. Data came from immunoSEQ multiplex PCR; TCRdb stores just in-frame clones and leaves some out. The data contain 130,000 to 150,000 clones, approximately 80% of them singletons. Sequencing input: peripheral blood. Every receptor here comes from a woman aged 55 to 70 with acute or convalescent COVID-19. The CDR3 runs from the conserved cysteine through the conserved F or W. D genes are given only for firm matches. Clone size is stated in some rows and not others, as once, few, many or a class when expanded.

j_call clone_size d_call v_call cdr3_nt cdr3_aa
TRBJ2-7 NA TRBD2 TRBV11-2 TGTGCCAGCCAAGCGGGATCATACGAGCAGTACTTC CASQAGSYEQYF
TRBJ2-7 few NA TRBV28 TGTGCCAGCAGTCTCATGACTAGTTCGGGAACCGAGCAGTACTTC CASSLMTSSGTEQYF
TRBJ2-7 NA TRBD1 TRBV29-1 TGCAGCGGAATCAGACAGGGGAGGAGCGAGCAGTACTTC CSGIRQGRSEQYF
TRBJ1-6 NA NA TRBV28 TGTGCCAGCAGTCGGACAGCGGGGAATTCACCCCTCCACTTT CASSRTAGNSPLHF
TRBJ2-7 few NA TRBV27 TGTGCCAGCAGTTTATTGGGTCGGGACGAGCAGTACTTC CASSLLGRDEQYF
TRBJ2-7 NA TRBD1 TRBV5-4 TGTGCCAGCAGCTTGGAGTCGGGACAGGTCCTCCTGGAGCAGTACTTC CASSLESGQVLLEQYF
TRBJ2-7 few NA TRBV7-9 TGTGCCAGCAGCTTATGGCGGGAAGGCTACGAGCAGTACTTC CASSLWREGYEQYF
TRBJ2-7 NA TRBD2 TRBV7-9 TGTGCCAGCAGTGCCGCTACTAGCGGGCCCTACGAGCAGTACTTC CASSAATSGPYEQYF
TRBJ2-1 NA NA TRBV5-1 TGCGCCAGCAGCGTCTTTCTGTACAATGAGCAGTTCTTC CASSVFLYNEQFF
TRBJ2-3 NA TRBD2 TRBV18 TGTGCCAGCTCCGGGACTAGCGGCAACAGGGGATCAACAGATACGCAGTATTTT CASSGTSGNRGSTDTQYF
TRBJ2-4 NA TRBD1 TRBV6-2/TRBV6-3 TGTGCCAGCAGTCAAGGGGGCGGTACGTACTTC CASSQGGGTYF
TRBJ1-5 NA TRBD1 TRBV14 TGTGCCAGCAGCCAAGATCTCGGGGACAGGGGGAATCAGCCCCAGCATTTT CASSQDLGDRGNQPQHF
TRBJ2-1 few NA TRBV7-9 TGTGCCAGCAGCTTAGGTGGGGGGAGAGAGCAGTTCTTC CASSLGGGREQFF
TRBJ1-1 NA NA TRBV5-6 TGTGCCAGCAGCGCCGAGGGCGCGGACACTGAAGCTTTCTTT CASSAEGADTEAFF